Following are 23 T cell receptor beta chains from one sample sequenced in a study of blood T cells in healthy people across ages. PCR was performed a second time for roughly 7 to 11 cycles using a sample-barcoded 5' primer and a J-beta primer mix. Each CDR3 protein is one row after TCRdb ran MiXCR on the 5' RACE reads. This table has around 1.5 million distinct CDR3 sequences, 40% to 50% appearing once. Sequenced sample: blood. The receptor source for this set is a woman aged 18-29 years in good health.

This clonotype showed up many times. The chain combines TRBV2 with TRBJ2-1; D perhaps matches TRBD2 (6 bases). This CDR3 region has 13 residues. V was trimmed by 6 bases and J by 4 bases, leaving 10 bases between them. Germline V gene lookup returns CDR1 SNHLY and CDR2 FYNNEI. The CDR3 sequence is CASRRDRYNEQFF. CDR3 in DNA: TGTGCCAGCAGGCGGGACCGTTACAATGAGCAGTTCTTC.

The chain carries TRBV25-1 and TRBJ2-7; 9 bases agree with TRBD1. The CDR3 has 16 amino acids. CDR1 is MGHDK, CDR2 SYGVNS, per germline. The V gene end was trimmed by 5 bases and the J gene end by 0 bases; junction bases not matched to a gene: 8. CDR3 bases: TGTGCCAGCAGTAGAATGGAGGGACAGGGCTCCTACGAGCAGTACTTC. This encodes CASSRMEGQGSYEQYF.

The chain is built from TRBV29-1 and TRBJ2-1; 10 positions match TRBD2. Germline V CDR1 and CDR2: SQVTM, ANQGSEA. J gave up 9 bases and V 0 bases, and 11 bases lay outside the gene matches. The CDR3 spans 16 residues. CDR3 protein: CSVEEGKREGPTEQFF. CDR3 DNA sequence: TGCAGCGTTGAAGAGGGAAAGCGGGAGGGCCCAACTGAGCAGTTCTTC.

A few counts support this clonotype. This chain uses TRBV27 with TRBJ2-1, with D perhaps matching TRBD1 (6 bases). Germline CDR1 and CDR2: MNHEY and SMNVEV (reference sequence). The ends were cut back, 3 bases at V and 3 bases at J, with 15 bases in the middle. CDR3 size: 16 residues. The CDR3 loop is CASSLGEDSFYNEQFF. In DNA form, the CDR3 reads TGTGCCAGCAGTTTGGGCGAGGACAGTTTCTACAATGAGCAGTTCTTC.

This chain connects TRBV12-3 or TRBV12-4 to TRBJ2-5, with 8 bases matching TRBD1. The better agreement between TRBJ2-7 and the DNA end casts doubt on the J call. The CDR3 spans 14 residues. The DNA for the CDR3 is TGTGCCAGCAGGTCCTCCGGACAGGGAAGCGAGCAGTACTTC. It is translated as CASRSSGQGSEQYF.

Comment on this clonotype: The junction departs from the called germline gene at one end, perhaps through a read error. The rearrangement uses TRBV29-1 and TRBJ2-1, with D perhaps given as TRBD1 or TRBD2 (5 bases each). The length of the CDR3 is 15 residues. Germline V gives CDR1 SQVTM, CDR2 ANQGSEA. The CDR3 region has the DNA TGCAGCGTTGAAGGGGCCGGGACGGAATACAATGAGCTGTTCTTC. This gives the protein CSVEGAGTEYNELFF.

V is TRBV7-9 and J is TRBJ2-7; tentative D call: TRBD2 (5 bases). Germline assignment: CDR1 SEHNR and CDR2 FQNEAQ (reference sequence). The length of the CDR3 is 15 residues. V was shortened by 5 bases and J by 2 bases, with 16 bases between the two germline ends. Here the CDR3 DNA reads TGTGCCAGCAGCCTGGCCTCGGCGGGCGCCTACGAGCAGTACTTC. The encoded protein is CASSLASAGAYEQYF.

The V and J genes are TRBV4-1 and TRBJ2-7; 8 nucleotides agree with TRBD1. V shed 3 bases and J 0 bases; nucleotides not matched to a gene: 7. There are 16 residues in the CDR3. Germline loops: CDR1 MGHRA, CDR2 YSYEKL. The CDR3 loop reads CASSHRPTGGSYEQYF. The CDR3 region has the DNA TGCGCCAGCAGCCATCGGCCAACAGGGGGCTCCTACGAGCAGTACTTC.

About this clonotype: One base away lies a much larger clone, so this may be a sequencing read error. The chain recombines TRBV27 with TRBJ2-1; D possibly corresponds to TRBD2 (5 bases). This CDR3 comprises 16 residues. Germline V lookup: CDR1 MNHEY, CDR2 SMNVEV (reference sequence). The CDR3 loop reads CASSVSILASYNEQFF. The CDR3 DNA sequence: TGTGCCAGCAGTGTATCGATATTAGCGTCCTACAATGAGCAGTTCTTC.

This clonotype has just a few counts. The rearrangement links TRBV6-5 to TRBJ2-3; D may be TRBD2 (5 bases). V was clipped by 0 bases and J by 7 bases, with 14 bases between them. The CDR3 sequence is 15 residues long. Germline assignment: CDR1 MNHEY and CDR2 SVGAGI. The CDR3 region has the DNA TGTGCCAGCAGTTACTCGACCGGGAACAGTAATACGCAGTATTTT. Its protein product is CASSYSTGNSNTQYF.

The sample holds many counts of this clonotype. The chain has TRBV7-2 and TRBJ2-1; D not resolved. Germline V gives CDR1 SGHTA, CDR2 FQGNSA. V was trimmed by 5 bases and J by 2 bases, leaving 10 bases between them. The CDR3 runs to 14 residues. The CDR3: CASSVASAYNEQFF. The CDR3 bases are TGTGCCAGCAGCGTGGCTAGTGCCTACAATGAGCAGTTCTTC.

The CDR3 nucleotides read TGTGCCAGCAGTTTCGGGACAGGGTTCTATGGCTACACCTTC. Translating it yields CASSFGTGFYGYTF. The gene calls are TRBV12-3 or TRBV12-4 and TRBJ1-2; 9 positions agree with TRBD1. Trimming removed 3 bases from V and 4 bases from J; junction bases left unmatched: 3. This CDR3 is 14 amino acids long.

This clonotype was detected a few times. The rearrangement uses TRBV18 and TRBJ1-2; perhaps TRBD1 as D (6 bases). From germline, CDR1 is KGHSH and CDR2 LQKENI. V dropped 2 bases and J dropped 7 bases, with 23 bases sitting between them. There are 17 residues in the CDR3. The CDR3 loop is CASSPGAGGNRASGYTF. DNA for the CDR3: TGTGCCAGCTCACCAGGGGCTGGGGGAAACAGGGCCTCTGGCTACACCTTC.

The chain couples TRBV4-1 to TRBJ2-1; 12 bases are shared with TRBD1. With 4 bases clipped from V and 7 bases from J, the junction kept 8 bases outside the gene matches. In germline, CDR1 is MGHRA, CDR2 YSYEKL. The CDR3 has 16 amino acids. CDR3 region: CASSRRGTGGTNEQFF. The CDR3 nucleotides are TGCGCCAGCAGCCGCCGCGGGACAGGGGGCACGAATGAGCAGTTCTTC.

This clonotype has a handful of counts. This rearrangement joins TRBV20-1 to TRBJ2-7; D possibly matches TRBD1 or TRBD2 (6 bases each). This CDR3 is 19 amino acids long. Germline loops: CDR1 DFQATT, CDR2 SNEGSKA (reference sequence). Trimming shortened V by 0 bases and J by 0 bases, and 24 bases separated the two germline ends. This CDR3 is CSARDPADFRGDFSYEQYF. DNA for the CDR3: TGCAGTGCTAGAGATCCCGCGGACTTTAGGGGGGACTTCTCCTACGAGCAGTACTTC.

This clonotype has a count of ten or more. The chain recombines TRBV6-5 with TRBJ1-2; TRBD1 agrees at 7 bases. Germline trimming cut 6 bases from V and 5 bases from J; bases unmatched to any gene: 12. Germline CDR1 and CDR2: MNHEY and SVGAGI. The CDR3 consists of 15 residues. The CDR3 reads CASRPTSTGSYGYTF. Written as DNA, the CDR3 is TGTGCCAGCAGACCTACCTCGACAGGGAGTTATGGCTACACCTTC.

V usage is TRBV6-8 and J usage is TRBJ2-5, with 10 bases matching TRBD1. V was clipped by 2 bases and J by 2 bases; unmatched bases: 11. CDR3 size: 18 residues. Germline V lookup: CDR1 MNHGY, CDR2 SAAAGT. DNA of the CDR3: TGTGCCAGCAGTTACCCCCGGACAGGGGGGATGGAGCAAGAGACCCAGTACTTC. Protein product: CASSYPRTGGMEQETQYF.

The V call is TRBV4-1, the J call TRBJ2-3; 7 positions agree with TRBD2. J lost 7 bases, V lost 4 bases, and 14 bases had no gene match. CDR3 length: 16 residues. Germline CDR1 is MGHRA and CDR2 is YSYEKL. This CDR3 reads CASSPAGEGKGNTQYF. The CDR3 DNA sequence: TGCGCCAGCAGCCCAGCTGGGGAGGGGAAAGGTAATACGCAGTATTTT.

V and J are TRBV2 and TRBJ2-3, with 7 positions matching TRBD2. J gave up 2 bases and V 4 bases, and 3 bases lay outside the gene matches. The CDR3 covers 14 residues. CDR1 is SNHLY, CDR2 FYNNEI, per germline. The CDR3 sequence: CASSGGLDTDTQYF. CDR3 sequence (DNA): TGTGCCAGCAGTGGAGGACTAGACACAGATACGCAGTATTTT.

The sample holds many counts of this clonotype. As DNA, the CDR3 is TGTGCCAGTGCCGGGGGCGAGCAGTACTTC. Encoded protein: CASAGGEQYF. The chain joins TRBV25-1 to TRBJ2-7; a possible D gene is TRBD2 (6 bases). The V gene lost 9 bases and the J gene lost 6 bases, with 9 bases spanning the gap. The CDR3 runs to 10 residues. CDR1 and CDR2 (germline): MGHDK, SYGVNS.

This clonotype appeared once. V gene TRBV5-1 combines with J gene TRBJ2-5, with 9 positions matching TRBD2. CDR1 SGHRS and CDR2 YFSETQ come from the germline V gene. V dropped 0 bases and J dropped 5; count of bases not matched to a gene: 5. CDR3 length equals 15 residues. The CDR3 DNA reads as TGCGCCAGCAGCTTGGGAGCGGGGGGCGTGGAGACCCAGTACTTC. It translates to CASSLGAGGVETQYF.

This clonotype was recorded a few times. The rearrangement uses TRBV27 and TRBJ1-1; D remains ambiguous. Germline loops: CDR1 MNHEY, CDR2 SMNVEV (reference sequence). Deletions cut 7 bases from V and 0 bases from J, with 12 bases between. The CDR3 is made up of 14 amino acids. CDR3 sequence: CASNEVGMNTEAFF. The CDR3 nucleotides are TGTGCCAGCAATGAGGTCGGTATGAACACTGAAGCTTTCTTT.

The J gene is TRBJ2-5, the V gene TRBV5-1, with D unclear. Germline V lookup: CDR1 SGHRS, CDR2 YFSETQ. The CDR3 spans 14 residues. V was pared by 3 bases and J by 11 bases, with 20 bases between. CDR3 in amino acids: CASSSLLVGDEQYF. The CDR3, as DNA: TGCGCCAGCAGCTCCCTGTTAGTCGGCGATGAGCAGTACTTC.